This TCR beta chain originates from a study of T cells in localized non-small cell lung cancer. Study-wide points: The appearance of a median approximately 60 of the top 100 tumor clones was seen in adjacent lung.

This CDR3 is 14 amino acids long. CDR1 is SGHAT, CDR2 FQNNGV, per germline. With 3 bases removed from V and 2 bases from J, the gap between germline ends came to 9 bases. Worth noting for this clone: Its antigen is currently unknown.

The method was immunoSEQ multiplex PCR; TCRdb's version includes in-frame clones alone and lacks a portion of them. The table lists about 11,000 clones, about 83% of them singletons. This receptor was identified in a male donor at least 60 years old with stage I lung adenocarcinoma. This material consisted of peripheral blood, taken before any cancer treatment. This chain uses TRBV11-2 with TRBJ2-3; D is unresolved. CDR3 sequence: CASSLRLTTDTQYF. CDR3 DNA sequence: TGTGCCAGCAGCTTGAGACTGACCACAGATACGCAGTATTTT.